These 11 T cell receptor beta chains came from one sample sequenced in a study of T cells after posttransplantation cyclophosphamide. Assay: immunoSEQ multiplex PCR; the TCRdb copy retains only in-frame clones and omits some. The sample has some 61,000 clones; roughly 93% are singletons. Sequenced sample: PBMCs. These receptors all come from a young woman in good health and a related stem cell transplant donor.

This clone appeared a single time. This rearrangement joins TRBV18 to TRBJ2-6, with D perhaps matching TRBD1 (8 bases). The CDR3 contains 19 residues. V lost 2 bases and J lost 2, with 19 bases in between. Germline V gene sequence: CDR1 KGHSH, CDR2 LQKENI. The CDR3 is CASSPTFGQGGPGANVLTF. CDR3 sequence (DNA): TGTGCCAGCTCACCAACTTTTGGACAGGGAGGGCCTGGGGCCAACGTCCTGACTTTC. The variable domain in full, completed from reference TRBV18 and TRBJ2-6, reads NAGVMQNPRHLVRRRGQEARLRCSPMKGHSHVYWYRQLPEEGLKFMVYLQKENIIDESGMPKERFSAEFPKEGPSILRIQQVVRGDSAAYFCASSPTFGQGGPGANVLTFGAGSRLTVL.

The chain has TRBV6-4 and TRBJ1-2, with D possibly TRBD1 on 5 matching bases. Germline-derived CDR1 and CDR2 are MRHNA and SNTAGT. V dropped 6 bases and J dropped 0 bases, with 23 bases sitting between them. There are 18 residues in the CDR3. The CDR3 reads CASREKYQDRFTNYGYTF. DNA for the CDR3: TGTGCCAGCAGAGAAAAGTACCAAGACAGATTTACTAACTATGGCTACACCTTC.

The chain is built from TRBV11-3 and TRBJ2-1; no reliable D call. From germline, CDR1 is SGHNT and CDR2 YENEEA. The CDR3 is made up of 13 amino acids. Trimming pared 2 bases from V and 7 bases from J, leaving 9 bases between. The CDR3 loop reads CASSLPGWNEQFF. The CDR3 DNA is TGTGCCAGCAGCTTACCTGGTTGGAATGAGCAGTTCTTC.

V usage is TRBV30 and J usage is TRBJ2-6; TRBD1 might be the D (6 bases). This CDR3 comprises 12 residues. V was shortened by 8 bases and J by 3 bases, with 8 bases between the two germline ends. In germline, CDR1 is GTSNPN, CDR2 SVGIG (reference sequence). Here the CDR3 reads CAGDIGANVLTF. CDR3 bases: TGTGCCGGGGACATTGGGGCCAACGTCCTGACTTTC.

There are a few counts of this clone. This CDR3 is CASSLEQGSSYEQYF. The CDR3 DNA reads TGCGCCAGCAGCTTGGAACAGGGAAGTTCCTACGAGCAGTACTTC. V and J are TRBV5-1 and TRBJ2-7; D is perhaps TRBD1 (6 bases). Deletions cut 0 bases from V and 1 base from J, with 11 bases between. The CDR3 has 15 residues. Per the germline V gene, CDR1 is SGHRS and CDR2 is YFSETQ.

The rearrangement uses TRBV28 and TRBJ1-2; the D is unclear. CDR1 and CDR2 (germline): MDHEN, SYDVKM. The CDR3 is 13 residues long. With 4 bases removed from V and 1 base from J, the gap between germline ends came to 7 bases. The CDR3 coding sequence is TGTGCCAGCAGTTATGCTCGTAACTATGGCTACACCTTC. Residues: CASSYARNYGYTF.

The chain joins TRBV4-1 to TRBJ1-2; D is possibly TRBD1 (5 bases). CDR1 MGHRA and CDR2 YSYEKL come from the germline V gene. The V end lost 6 bases, the J end lost 7 bases, and 12 bases lay between the germline ends. The CDR3 loop spans 12 amino acids. The CDR3 coding sequence is TGCGCCAGCAGAGGGGCCCCCCCTGGCTACACCTTC. It codes for CASRGAPPGYTF.

The V and J genes are TRBV5-1 and TRBJ1-2, with a weak D call TRBD1 (6 bases). This CDR3 has 16 residues. CDR1 and CDR2 from the germline V gene are SGHRS and YFSETQ. Trimming removed 1 base at V and 0 bases at J, with 13 bases between. CDR3 loop: CASSLRGAGANYGYTF. CDR3 DNA: TGCGCCAGCAGCTTGAGGGGGGCTGGAGCTAACTATGGCTACACCTTC.

DNA for the CDR3: TGTGCCAGCACCTTTGGGGGGACTAGCGGGGGCCATGAGCAGTTCTTC. Translated, it gives CASTFGGTSGGHEQFF. The rearrangement links TRBV28 to TRBJ2-1, with 14 nucleotides matching TRBD2. Per germline, CDR1 MDHEN and CDR2 SYDVKM. J lost 8 bases, V lost 7 bases, and 10 bases had no gene match. The length of the CDR3 is 16 residues.

This clone appeared a single time. V gene TRBV12-5 combines with J gene TRBJ2-2; D is perhaps TRBD1 or TRBD2 (5 bases each). The CDR3 has 15 amino acids. Trimming pared 0 bases from V and 5 bases from J, leaving 10 bases between. Per germline, CDR1 LGHNT and CDR2 FRNRAP. CDR3 amino acids: CASGLVRGATGELFF. CDR3 coding DNA: TGTGCTAGTGGTTTGGTGAGGGGCGCGACCGGGGAGCTGTTTTTT.

This rearrangement joins TRBV15 to TRBJ1-1, with D uncertain. Trimming cost V 5 bases and J 0 bases, with 10 bases left between them. Germline V gives CDR1 LNHNV, CDR2 YYDKDF (reference sequence). CDR3 size: 14 residues. The CDR3 DNA reads TGTGCCACCAGCGGAGGTGCGGTGAACACTGAAGCTTTCTTT. This translates into CATSGGAVNTEAFF.